This TCR beta chain emerged from a study of OX40 agonist ivuxolimab in advanced cancers. CDR3 length equals 11 residues. The germline V gene has CDR1 SGHRS and CDR2 YFSETQ. V was pared by 3 bases and J by 3 bases, with 3 bases between. The table came from immunoSEQ multiplex PCR; TCRdb's copy has only in-frame clones and leaves some out. This table holds 25,000 to 35,000 clones, roughly 71% found once. The gene calls are TRBV5-1 and TRBJ2-5; D uncertain. The source is an adult with an advanced solid tumor such as melanoma, head and neck, liver or kidney cancer. The sequencing used CD4+ or CD8+ T cells sorted from blood, collected in a trial of the OX40 agonist ivuxolimab. The CDR3, as DNA: TGCGCCAGCAGCTCCAAAGAGACCCAGTACTTC. Encoded protein: CASSSKETQYF.